A selection of T cell receptor beta chains follows, all from one sample in a study of metastatic and nonmetastatic thyroid tumors. With MiXCR, TCRdb called clones anew from the PCR reads. The repertoire has some 55,000 clones, 20% to 25% of them found once; the top ten carry about 4.1%. Material: blood. Receptor source: a female donor with papillary thyroid cancer or a benign thyroid nodule (not recorded which). Some clones in this sample may be carry-over from other donors' samples. The CDR3 runs from the conserved cysteine through the conserved F or W. The order of the fields is clone size, D gene, J gene, V gene, CDR3 length, CDR3 DNA, CDR3 protein. D genes are given only for firm matches. Clone size is stated in some rows and not others, as once, few, many or a class when expanded.

>.|TRBD1|TRBJ2-3|TRBV7-2|14
TGTTCCAGCAGCCTGGGACAGGGGGCAGATACGCAGTATTTT
CSSSLGQGADTQYF
>many|TRBD2|TRBJ2-3|TRBV7-3|16
TGTGCCAGCAGCTTACGCCCAGCGGGGCGCACAGATACGCAGTATTTT
CASSLRPAGRTDTQYF
>.|.|TRBJ2-7|TRBV7-8|14
TGTGCCAGCAGCCCAAGACCCATCTCCTACGAGCAGTACTTC
CASSPRPISYEQYF
>many|TRBD1|TRBJ2-7|TRBV6-1|13
TGTGCCAGCATTCAGGACAGGGGTTACGAGCAGTACTTC
CASIQDRGYEQYF
>.|TRBD1|TRBJ1-2|TRBV6-2/TRBV6-3|16
TGTGCCAGCAGTTACAGTGGGGGACAGGGCCCCTATGGCTACACCTTC
CASSYSGGQGPYGYTF
>many|TRBD1|TRBJ2-7|TRBV7-9|14
TGTGCCAGCAGCGGACAGGGGTCTTCCTACGAGCAGTACTTC
CASSGQGSSYEQYF
>.|TRBD2|TRBJ2-1|TRBV12-3/TRBV12-4|16
TGTGCCAGCAGTCCGACTAGCTGGAGCTCGTACAATTATCAGTTCTTC
CASSPTSWSSYNYQFF
>many|.|TRBJ1-1|TRBV19|14
TGTGCCAGTAGTCCTGCGGGCCGACAAGGGGAAGCTTTCTTT
CASSPAGRQGEAFF
>.|.|TRBJ1-5|TRBV30|14
TGTGCCTGGAGTGGCGACGGGAGCAATCAGCCCCAGCATTTT
CAWSGDGSNQPQHF
>many|.|TRBJ1-5|TRBV24-1|15
TGTGCCACCAGTCCTCGAGACGGACTAAATCAGCCCCAGCATTTT
CATSPRDGLNQPQHF
>many|TRBD2|TRBJ2-2|TRBV18|18
TGTGCCAGCTCACCTTCGACTAGCGGGAAGGTCGGCACCGGGGAGCTGTTTTTT
CASSPSTSGKVGTGELFF
>many|TRBD2|TRBJ2-1|TRBV11-1|15
TGTGCCAGCAGCTTAGTAGCGGGAGGGCAAAATGAGCAGTTCTTC
CASSLVAGGQNEQFF
>many|.|TRBJ1-2|TRBV24-1|14
TGTGCCACCAGTGATTCCAGATACTTAATCGGCTACATCTTC
CATSDSRYLIGYIF
>many|.|TRBJ2-3|TRBV28|16
TGTGCCAGCAGTCCCTCCCGAGGGGGGAGGACAGATACGCAGTATTTT
CASSPSRGGRTDTQYF
>many|TRBD1|TRBJ2-1|TRBV7-3|14
TGTGCCAGCAGCTCGTCTCAGGGGGACAATGAGCAGTTCTTC
CASSSSQGDNEQFF
>many|TRBD2|TRBJ2-1|TRBV7-2|17
TGTGCCAGCAGCTCGTGGGGACTAGCGGGAGAATACAATGAGCAGTTCTTC
CASSSWGLAGEYNEQFF
>many|TRBD2|TRBJ2-1|TRBV6-1|15
TGTGCCAGCACCGTGGGGTTAGCGGGAGGGCTTGAGCAGTTCTTC
CASTVGLAGGLEQFF
>many|TRBD2|TRBJ2-7|TRBV20-1|13
TGCAGTGCTAGATATAGCGGGAGCTACGAGCAGTACTTC
CSARYSGSYEQYF
>.|.|TRBJ2-7|TRBV3-1|13
TGTGCCAGCAGCCCTATCTGGGGCTACGAGCAGTACTTC
CASSPIWGYEQYF
>many|.|TRBJ1-1|TRBV5-4|12
TGTGCCAGCAGCTTGTCTAGGCGGGGAGCTTTCTTT
CASSLSRRGAFF
>.|TRBD2|TRBJ2-7|TRBV6-1|15
TGTGCCAGCAGTGTAACTAGCGGCAGGGGTAGTGAGCAGTACTTC
CASSVTSGRGSEQYF
>.|.|TRBJ1-1|TRBV4-2|14
TGTGCCAGCAGCTCCCCCGAACCAGGCACTGAAGCTTTCTTT
CASSSPEPGTEAFF
>many|.|TRBJ2-3|TRBV27|13
TGTGCCAGCAGTTTATCATGGGGTTATACGCAGTATTTT
CASSLSWGYTQYF
>many|.|TRBJ2-5|TRBV18|16
TGTGCCAGCTCACCCCGAGGGATAGACCCCCGAGAGACCCAGTACTTC
CASSPRGIDPRETQYF
>many|.|TRBJ2-7|TRBV19|15
TGTGCCAGTAGTATGAGGGCCAGGGGATTCGACGAGCAGTACTTC
CASSMRARGFDEQYF
>many|TRBD1|TRBJ2-7|TRBV30|13
TGTGCCTGGGGCCGGGACAGGGGTCGCGAGCAGTACTTC
CAWGRDRGREQYF
>many|TRBD2|TRBJ2-1|TRBV15|16
TGTGCCACCAGCAGAGAACCGGGACTAGCGGGAGATGAGCAGTTCTTC
CATSREPGLAGDEQFF
>many|TRBD1|TRBJ1-1|TRBV24-1|12
TGTGCCACCAGTGTGACAGGGGGCGCGACTTTCTTT
CATSVTGGATFF
>many|TRBD2|TRBJ2-5|TRBV28|14
TGTGCCAGCAGTTTCGGGGGGGGCGGGGAGACCCAGTACTTC
CASSFGGGGETQYF
>many|TRBD2|TRBJ2-3|TRBV10-1|16
TGCGCCAGCAGTGCTGTAAGGCGGGAGGGCACAGATACGCAGTATTTT
CASSAVRREGTDTQYF
>many|TRBD1|TRBJ2-7|TRBV6-7|15
TGTGCCAGCAGTTCGGACAGGGAGGCGGGCTACGAGCAGTACTTC
CASSSDREAGYEQYF
>many|.|TRBJ1-2|TRBV15|12
TGTGCCACCAGCAGAGTTGACTATGGCTACACCTTC
CATSRVDYGYTF
>once|.|TRBJ2-1|TRBV6-9|16
TGTGCCAGCAGTTATAAAGGGGGTCCCCATTACAATGAGCAGTTCTTT
CASSYKGGPHYNEQFF
>many|.|TRBJ1-4|TRBV28|14
TGTGCCAGCAACAAAGGTAGCTTAAGTGAAAAACTGTTTTTT
CASNKGSLSEKLFF
>.|.|TRBJ2-3|TRBV20-1|14
TGCAGTGCACCAACACAGCCTAGCACAGATACGCAGTATTTT
CSAPTQPSTDTQYF
>many|TRBD2|TRBJ2-1|TRBV7-3|18
TGTGCCAGCAGCTTAACGGATATCGGGACTAGCGGGGTTCGCGAGCAGTTCTTC
CASSLTDIGTSGVREQFF
>many|.|TRBJ2-1|TRBV19|15
TGTGCCAGTAGTATTGGAGCAGGGCGCTACAATGAGCAGTTCTTC
CASSIGAGRYNEQFF
>many|TRBD2|TRBJ2-2|TRBV3-1|16
TGTGCCAGCAGCCTCGGACTAGCGGGACCCACCGGGGAGCTGTTTTTT
CASSLGLAGPTGELFF
>medium-sized|.|TRBJ1-1|TRBV18|12
TGTGCCAGCTCACAGGGAGACACTGAAGCTTTCTTT
CASSQGDTEAFF
>many|.|TRBJ2-1|TRBV2|14
TGTGCCACCAGGGACTTCTACTCCTACAATGAGCAGTTCTTC
CATRDFYSYNEQFF
>.|TRBD1|TRBJ2-2|TRBV12-5|16
TGTCCTATTGGCGTCCCCGGACAGGCGAACACCGGGGAGCTGTTTTTT
CPIGVPGQANTGELFF
>many|TRBD1|TRBJ1-5|TRBV7-8|14
TGTGCCAGCAGCCGGACAGGGGGCAATCAGCCCCAGCATTTT
CASSRTGGNQPQHF
>many|.|TRBJ2-7|TRBV20-1|12
TGCAGTGCTAGAGAGCAGGGTTACGAGCAGTACTTC
CSAREQGYEQYF
>many|.|TRBJ2-1|TRBV9|15
TGTGCCAGCAGCGTAGTTTCGGACCCTTCTCATGAGCAGTTCTTC
CASSVVSDPSHEQFF
>many|TRBD2|TRBJ2-7|TRBV4-1|14
TGCGCCAGCAGCCCAACTAGCGTGCCCTACGAGCAGTACTTC
CASSPTSVPYEQYF
>.|TRBD1|TRBJ2-7|TRBV20-1|16
TGCAGTGCTAGAGTCCCGGGACAGGGGGCTTCCTACGAGCAGTACTTC
CSARVPGQGASYEQYF
>many|TRBD2|TRBJ2-1|TRBV24-1|15
TGTGCCACCAGAACTAGCGGGGTGACCTACAATGAGCAGTTCTTC
CATRTSGVTYNEQFF
>many|.|TRBJ2-5|TRBV10-3|12
TGTGCCACCGCTGGGATCCAAGAGACCCAGTACTTC
CATAGIQETQYF
>many|.|TRBJ2-1|TRBV18|14
TGTGCCAGCTCATTTTCCGGCAAAGACAATGAGCAGTTCTTC
CASSFSGKDNEQFF
>many|.|TRBJ1-1|TRBV30|13
TGTGCCTGGAGTCTGGCGAGGGACACTGAAGCTTTCTTT
CAWSLARDTEAFF
>many|TRBD2|TRBJ2-7|TRBV15|18
TGTGCCACCAGCAGAGTGGTTACCGGGACTAGCGGGAGTGGTGAGCAGTACTTC
CATSRVVTGTSGSGEQYF
>many|TRBD1|TRBJ2-3|TRBV27|15
TGTGCCAGCAGTTCATCAGGGACAGGACCAGATACGCAGTATTTT
CASSSSGTGPDTQYF
>.|.|TRBJ1-2|TRBV30|14
TGTGCCTGGAGCGAGGACATGGTAGTCTATGGCTACACCTTC
CAWSEDMVVYGYTF
>many|.|TRBJ1-4|TRBV27|14
TGTGCCAGCAGTAGATCATACGGCAATGAAAAACTGTTTTTT
CASSRSYGNEKLFF